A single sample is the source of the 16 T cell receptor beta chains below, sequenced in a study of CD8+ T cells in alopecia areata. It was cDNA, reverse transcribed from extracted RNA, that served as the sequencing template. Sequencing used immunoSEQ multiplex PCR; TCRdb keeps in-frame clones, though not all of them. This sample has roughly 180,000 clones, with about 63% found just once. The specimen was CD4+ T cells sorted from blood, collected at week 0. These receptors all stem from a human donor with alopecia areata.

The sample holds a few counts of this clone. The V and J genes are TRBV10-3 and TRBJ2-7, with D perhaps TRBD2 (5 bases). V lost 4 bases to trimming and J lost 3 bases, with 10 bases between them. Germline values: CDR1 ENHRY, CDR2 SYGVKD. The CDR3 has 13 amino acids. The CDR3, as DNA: TGTGCCATCAGTGGAGGTAGCGACTACGAGCAGTACTTC. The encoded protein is CAISGGSDYEQYF.

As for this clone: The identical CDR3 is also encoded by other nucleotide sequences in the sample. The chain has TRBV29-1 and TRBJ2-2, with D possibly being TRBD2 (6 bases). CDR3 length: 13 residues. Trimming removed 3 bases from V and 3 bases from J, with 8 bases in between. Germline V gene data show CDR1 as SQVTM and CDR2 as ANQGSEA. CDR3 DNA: TGCAGCGTTGACAGGGAGGACACCGGGGAGCTGTTTTTT. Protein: CSVDREDTGELFF.

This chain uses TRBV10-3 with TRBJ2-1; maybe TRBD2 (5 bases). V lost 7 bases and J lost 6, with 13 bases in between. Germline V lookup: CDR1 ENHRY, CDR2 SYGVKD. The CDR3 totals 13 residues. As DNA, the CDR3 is TGTGCCATCACTGGCAGTGCGGGCAATGAGCAGTTCTTC. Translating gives CAITGSAGNEQFF.

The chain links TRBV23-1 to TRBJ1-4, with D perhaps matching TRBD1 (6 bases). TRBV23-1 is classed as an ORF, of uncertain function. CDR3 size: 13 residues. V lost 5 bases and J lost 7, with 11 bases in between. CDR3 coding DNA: TGCGCCAGCAGTGGGGGGCTGGTTGAAAAACTGTTTTTT. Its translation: CASSGGLVEKLFF.

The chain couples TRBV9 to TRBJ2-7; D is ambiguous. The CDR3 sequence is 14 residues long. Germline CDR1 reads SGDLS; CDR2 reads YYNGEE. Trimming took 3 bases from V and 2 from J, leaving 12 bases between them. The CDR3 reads CASSANLGAYEQYF. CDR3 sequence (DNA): TGTGCCAGCAGCGCCAACTTAGGAGCCTACGAGCAGTACTTC.

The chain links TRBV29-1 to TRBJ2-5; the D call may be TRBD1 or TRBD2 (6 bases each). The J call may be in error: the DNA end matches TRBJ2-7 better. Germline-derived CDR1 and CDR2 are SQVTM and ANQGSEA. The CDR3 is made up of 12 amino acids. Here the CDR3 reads CSARTGRSEQYF. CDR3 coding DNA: TGCAGCGCCCGCACAGGGAGGAGCGAGCAGTACTTC.

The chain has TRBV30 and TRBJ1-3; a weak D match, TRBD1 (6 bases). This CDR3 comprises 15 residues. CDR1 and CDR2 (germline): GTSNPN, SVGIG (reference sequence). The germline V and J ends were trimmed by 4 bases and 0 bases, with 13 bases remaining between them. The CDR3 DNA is TGTGCCTGGACCCAAACAGGGAGCTCTGGAAACACCATATATTTT. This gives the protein CAWTQTGSSGNTIYF.

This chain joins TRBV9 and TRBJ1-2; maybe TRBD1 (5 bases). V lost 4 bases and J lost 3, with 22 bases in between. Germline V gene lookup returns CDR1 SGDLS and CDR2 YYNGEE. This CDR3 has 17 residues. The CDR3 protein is CASSPLGTTKEHYGYTF. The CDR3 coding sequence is TGTGCCAGCAGCCCACTGGGGACTACAAAAGAACACTATGGCTACACCTTC.

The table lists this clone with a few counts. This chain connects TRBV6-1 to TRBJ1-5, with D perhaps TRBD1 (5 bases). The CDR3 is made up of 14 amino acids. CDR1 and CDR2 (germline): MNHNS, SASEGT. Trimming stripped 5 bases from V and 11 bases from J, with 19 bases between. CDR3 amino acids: CASSRDSTAGTQHF. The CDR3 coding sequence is TGTGCCAGCAGTCGCGACAGTACTGCGGGGACCCAGCATTTT.

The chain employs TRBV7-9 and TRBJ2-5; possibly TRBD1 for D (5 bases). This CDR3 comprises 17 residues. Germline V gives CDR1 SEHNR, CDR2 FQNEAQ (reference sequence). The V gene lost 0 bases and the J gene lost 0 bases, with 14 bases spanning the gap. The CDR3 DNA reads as TGTGCCAGCAGCTTAGCGGTTCCAGGGAAGTACCAAGAGACCCAGTACTTC. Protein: CASSLAVPGKYQETQYF.

This CDR3 is CASSVVRDTEAFF. The CDR3 DNA reads as TGTGCCAGCAGCGTAGTCAGGGACACTGAAGCTTTCTTT. The chain uses TRBV9 and TRBJ1-1; TRBD1 might be the D (5 bases). The V gene's germline CDR1 is SGDLS and CDR2 YYNGEE. The CDR3 length is 13 residues. V lost 0 bases, J lost 3 bases, and 6 bases lay in between.

CDR3 sequence (DNA): TGCGCCAGCAGCTTGGATGCGGTAGGGCAGCCCCAGCATTTT. Its protein product is CASSLDAVGQPQHF. The chain combines TRBV5-1 with TRBJ1-5; no firm D call. V gave up 0 bases and J gave up 7 bases, with 11 bases separating them. The CDR3 contains 14 residues. Germline CDR1 is SGHRS and CDR2 is YFSETQ.

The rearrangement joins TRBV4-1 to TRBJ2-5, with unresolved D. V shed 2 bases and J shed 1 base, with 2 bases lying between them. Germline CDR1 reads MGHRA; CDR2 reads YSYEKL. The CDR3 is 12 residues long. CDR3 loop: CASSQPQETQYF. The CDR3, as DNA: TGCGCCAGCAGCCAACCCCAAGAGACCCAGTACTTC.

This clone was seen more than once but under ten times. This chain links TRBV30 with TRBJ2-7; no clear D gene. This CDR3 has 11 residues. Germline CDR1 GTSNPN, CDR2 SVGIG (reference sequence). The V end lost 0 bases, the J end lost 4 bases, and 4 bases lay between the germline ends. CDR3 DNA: TGTGCCTGGAGTGTAAGGTACGAGCAGTACTTC. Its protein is CAWSVRYEQYF.

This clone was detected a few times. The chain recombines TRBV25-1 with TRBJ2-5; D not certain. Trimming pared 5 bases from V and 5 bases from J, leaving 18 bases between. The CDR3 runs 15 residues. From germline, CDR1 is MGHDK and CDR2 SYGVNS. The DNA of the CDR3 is TGTGCCAGCAGTCCCCATTCGACCTCGCGGGAGACCCAGTACTTC. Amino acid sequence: CASSPHSTSRETQYF.

The CDR3 bases are TGCGCCCTCAGACCCGGGACAGGAAACACTGAAGCTTTCTTT. This sequence encodes CALRPGTGNTEAFF. This chain uses TRBV29-1 with TRBJ1-1; 8 bases are shared with TRBD1. Germline CDR1 and CDR2: SQVTM and ANQGSEA. There are 14 residues in the CDR3.